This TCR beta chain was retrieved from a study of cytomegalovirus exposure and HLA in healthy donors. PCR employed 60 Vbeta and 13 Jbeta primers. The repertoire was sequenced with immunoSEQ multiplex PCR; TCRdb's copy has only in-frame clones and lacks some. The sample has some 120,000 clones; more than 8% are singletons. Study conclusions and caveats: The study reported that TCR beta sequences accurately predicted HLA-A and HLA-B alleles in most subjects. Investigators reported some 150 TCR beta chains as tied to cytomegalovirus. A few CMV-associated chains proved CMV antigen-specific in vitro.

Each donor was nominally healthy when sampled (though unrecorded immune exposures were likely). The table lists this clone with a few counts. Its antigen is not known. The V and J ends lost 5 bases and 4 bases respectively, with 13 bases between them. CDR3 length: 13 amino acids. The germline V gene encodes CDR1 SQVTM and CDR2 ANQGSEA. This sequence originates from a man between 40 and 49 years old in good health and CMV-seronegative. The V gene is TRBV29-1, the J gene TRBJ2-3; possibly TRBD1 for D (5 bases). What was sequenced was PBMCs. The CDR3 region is CSVLPVGADTQYF. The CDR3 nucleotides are TGCAGCGTTTTACCAGTAGGGGCAGATACGCAGTATTTT.